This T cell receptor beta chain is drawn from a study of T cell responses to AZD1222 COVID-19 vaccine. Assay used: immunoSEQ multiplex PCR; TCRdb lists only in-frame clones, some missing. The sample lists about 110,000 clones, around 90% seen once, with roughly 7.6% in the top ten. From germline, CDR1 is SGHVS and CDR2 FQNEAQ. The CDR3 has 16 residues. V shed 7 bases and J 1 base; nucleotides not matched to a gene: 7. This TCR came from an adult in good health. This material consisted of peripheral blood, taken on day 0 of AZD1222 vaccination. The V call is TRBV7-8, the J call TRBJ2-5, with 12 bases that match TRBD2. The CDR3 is CASNRRTSGAQETQYF. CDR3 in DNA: TGTGCCAGCAACAGAAGGACTAGCGGGGCCCAAGAGACCCAGTACTTC.